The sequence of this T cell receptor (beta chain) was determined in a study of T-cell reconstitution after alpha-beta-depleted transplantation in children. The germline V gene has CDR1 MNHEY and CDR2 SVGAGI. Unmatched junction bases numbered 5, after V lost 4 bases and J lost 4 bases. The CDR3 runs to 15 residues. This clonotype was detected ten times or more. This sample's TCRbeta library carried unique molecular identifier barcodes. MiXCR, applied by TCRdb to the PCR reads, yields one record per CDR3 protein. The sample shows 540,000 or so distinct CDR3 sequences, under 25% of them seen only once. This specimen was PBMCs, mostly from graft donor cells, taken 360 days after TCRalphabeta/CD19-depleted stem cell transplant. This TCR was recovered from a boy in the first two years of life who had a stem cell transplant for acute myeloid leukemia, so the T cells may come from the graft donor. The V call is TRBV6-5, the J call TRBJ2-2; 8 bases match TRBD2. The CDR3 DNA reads TGTGCCAGCAGTTTAGCGGGGTGGGTCACCGGGGAGCTGTTTTTT. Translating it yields CASSLAGWVTGELFF.